Following are 22 T cell receptor beta chains from one sample sequenced in a study of cytomegalovirus exposure and HLA in healthy donors. The assay was immunoSEQ multiplex PCR, and TCRdb's table has in-frame clones only and misses some. The table has 100,000 to 150,000 clones, roughly nine tenths seen once. The sample was PBMCs. These receptors came from a woman aged 18 to 35 in good health and CMV-seronegative.

This rearrangement joins TRBV19 to TRBJ2-3, with TRBD1 identical over 11 bases. Germline loops: CDR1 LNHDA, CDR2 SQIVND (reference sequence). J gave up 4 bases and V 5 bases, and 5 bases lay outside the gene matches. This CDR3 is 15 amino acids long. The CDR3 region is CASSPGTGGSDTQYF. The DNA of the CDR3 is TGTGCCAGTAGTCCCGGGACAGGGGGTTCAGATACGCAGTATTTT.

V is TRBV10-3 and J is TRBJ1-1, with 8 bases fitting TRBD1. Germline loops: CDR1 ENHRY, CDR2 SYGVKD. After removal of 5 bases from V and 4 bases from J, the junction contained 9 bases not matched to a gene. The CDR3 contains 15 residues. This CDR3 is CAISPDRVTGTEAFF. In DNA, the CDR3 is TGTGCCATCAGTCCGGACAGGGTGACCGGCACTGAAGCTTTCTTT.

The gene calls are TRBV2 and TRBJ1-4; tentatively, D is TRBD1 (5 bases). CDR3 length: 16 residues. Trimming cost V 3 bases and J 3 bases, with 14 bases left between them. Per germline, CDR1 SNHLY and CDR2 FYNNEI. CDR3 nucleotides: TGTGCCAGCAGTGATCTCCAGGGCGCTGCTAATGAAAAACTGTTTTTT. This translates into CASSDLQGAANEKLFF.

This chain connects TRBV5-4 to TRBJ2-6; 9 bases are a match to TRBD2. In germline, CDR1 is SGHNT, CDR2 YYREEE (reference sequence). The CDR3 is made up of 17 amino acids. V lost 2 bases and J lost 1; bases outside the gene matches: 4. The CDR3 DNA is TGTGCCAGCAGCTTTAGCGGGAGCTTGTCTGGGGCCAACGTCCTGACTTTC. It translates to CASSFSGSLSGANVLTF.

The sample holds a few counts of this clone. J is TRBJ2-7 and V is TRBV7-9; D is possibly TRBD1 (5 bases). V was clipped by 1 base and J by 2 bases, with 6 bases between them. Germline values: CDR1 SEHNR, CDR2 FQNEAQ (reference sequence). The length of the CDR3 is 13 residues. The CDR3 coding sequence is TGTGCCAGCAGCTTAGAGACAGCCTACGAGCAGTACTTC. This sequence encodes CASSLETAYEQYF.

The genes are TRBV10-1 and TRBJ1-5; D is unresolved. Germline V CDR1 and CDR2: WNHNN, SYGVQD (reference sequence). V was shortened by 3 bases and J by 4 bases, with 7 bases between the two germline ends. The CDR3 totals 13 residues. CDR3 protein: CASSELANQPQHF. The CDR3 DNA reads TGCGCCAGCAGTGAATTGGCAAATCAGCCCCAGCATTTT.

The rearrangement joins TRBV18 to TRBJ2-1; 9 bases fit TRBD2. Losses at the gene ends were 3 bases for V and 4 bases for J; bases not matched to a gene: 4. This CDR3 comprises 15 residues. Per germline, CDR1 KGHSH and CDR2 LQKENI. The CDR3 DNA follows: TGTGCCAGCTCACCGCCTAGCGGGAAATACAATGAGCAGTTCTTC. Protein: CASSPPSGKYNEQFF.

The chain has TRBV9 and TRBJ2-1; possible D gene TRBD1, 6 bases. The CDR3 contains 14 residues. Germline V gives CDR1 SGDLS, CDR2 YYNGEE. The V gene lost 4 bases and the J gene lost 6 bases, with 14 bases spanning the gap. The CDR3 is CASSLGASSNEQFF. The CDR3 coding sequence is TGTGCCAGCAGCCTGGGGGCTAGCAGCAATGAGCAGTTCTTC.

The rearrangement uses TRBV5-4 and TRBJ1-2; 8 positions agree with TRBD1. Germline V CDR1 and CDR2: SGHNT, YYREEE (reference sequence). V shed 0 bases and J 5 bases; nucleotides not matched to a gene: 6. CDR3 length: 15 amino acids. The CDR3 sequence is CASSLGGQASYGYTF. The CDR3 DNA sequence: TGTGCCAGCAGCTTGGGGGGACAGGCGAGTTATGGCTACACCTTC.

The V and J genes are TRBV28 and TRBJ2-1; possibly TRBD1 for D (6 bases). Germline V gives CDR1 MDHEN, CDR2 SYDVKM. This CDR3 is 12 amino acids long. The V end lost 6 bases, the J end lost 15 bases, and 18 bases lay between the germline ends. Here the CDR3 reads CASRLTGNRPFF. The CDR3 nucleotides are TGTGCCAGCAGACTAACAGGGAACCGGCCGTTCTTC.

The rearrangement joins TRBV7-6 to TRBJ1-1, with 11 bases aligning to TRBD1. CDR3 size: 14 residues. Germline assignment: CDR1 SGHVS and CDR2 FNYEAQ. Germline trimming cut 5 bases from V and 7 bases from J; bases unmatched to any gene: 6. The CDR3 spells CASSPGQGANEAFF. The DNA for the CDR3 is TGTGCCAGCAGCCCTGGACAGGGGGCAAATGAAGCTTTCTTT.

This chain uses TRBV12-5 with TRBJ2-7; D gene ambiguous. V was clipped by 6 bases and J by 2 bases, with 11 bases between them. The CDR3 runs 13 residues. CDR1 and CDR2 from the germline V gene are LGHNT and FRNRAP. The CDR3 spells CASGPEVPYEQYF. In DNA form, the CDR3 reads TGTGCTAGTGGGCCAGAAGTCCCCTACGAGCAGTACTTC.

The chain carries TRBV6-4 and TRBJ2-1, with TRBD2 matching 14 bases. The CDR3 spans 15 residues. Looked up from germline, CDR1 is MRHNA and CDR2 is SNTAGT. V lost 6 bases and J lost 5; bases outside the gene matches: 3. Here the CDR3 reads CASSPGLAGDNEQFF. The CDR3 DNA reads TGTGCCAGCAGCCCGGGACTAGCGGGAGACAATGAGCAGTTCTTC.

The chain is built from TRBV30 and TRBJ2-7, with D perhaps TRBD2 (6 bases). The germline V gene has CDR1 GTSNPN and CDR2 SVGIG (reference sequence). The CDR3 runs to 10 residues. V lost 5 bases to trimming and J lost 7 bases, with 9 bases between them. The CDR3 DNA sequence: TGTGCCTGGGCACGGGAGGAGCAGTACTTC. It codes for CAWAREEQYF. Complete variable domain (other parts from reference TRBV30 and TRBJ2-7): SQTIHQWPATLVQPVGSPLSLECTVEGTSNPNLYWYRQAAGRGLQLLFYSVGIGQISSEVPQNLSASRPQDRQFILSSKKLLLSDSGFYLCAWAREEQYFGPGTRLTVT.

The rearrangement links TRBV19 to TRBJ2-1; D possibly corresponds to TRBD2 (5 bases). This CDR3 contains 13 residues. V was shortened by 10 bases and J by 7 bases, with 17 bases between the two germline ends. The germline CDR1 and CDR2 sequences are LNHDA and SQIVND (reference sequence). The CDR3 here is CATRPGSLNEQFF. In DNA, the CDR3 is TGTGCCACCCGGCCGGGATCGTTGAATGAGCAGTTCTTC.

The chain uses TRBV15 and TRBJ1-3; 8 nucleotides agree with TRBD1. Germline CDR1 LNHNV, CDR2 YYDKDF (reference sequence). The J segment lost 6 bases and the V segment lost 2 bases, leaving 12 bases of the junction unmatched. There are 17 residues in the CDR3. CDR3 protein: CATSRFGAGGYENTIYF. The CDR3 coding sequence is TGTGCCACCAGCAGATTTGGGGCAGGGGGCTATGAAAACACCATATATTTT. Filled out from reference TRBV15 and TRBJ1-3, the complete variable domain reads DAMVIQNPRYQVTQFGKPVTLSCSQTLNHNVMYWYQQKSSQAPKLLFHYYDKDFNNEADTPDNFQSRRPNTSFCFLDIRSPGLGDTAMYLCATSRFGAGGYENTIYFGEGSWLTVV.

The rearrangement links TRBV11-3 to TRBJ1-1; D perhaps matches TRBD1 (6 bases). The CDR3 sequence is 16 residues long. V lost 0 bases, J lost 6 bases, and 17 bases lay in between. The germline gives CDR1 SGHNT, CDR2 YENEEA. This chain's CDR3 is CASSLDGGRVGSEAFF. The CDR3 DNA follows: TGTGCCAGCAGCTTAGATGGGGGCAGGGTCGGCTCTGAAGCTTTCTTT. Variable domain in full (rest from reference TRBV11-3 and TRBJ1-1): EAGVVQSPRYKIIEKKQPVAFWCNPISGHNTLYWYLQNLGQGPELLIRYENEEAVDDSQLPKDRFSAERLKGVDSTLKIQPAELGDSAVYLCASSLDGGRVGSEAFFGQGTRLTVV.

This clone turned up a few times. This chain joins TRBV10-3 and TRBJ2-4, with D uncertain. The CDR3 length is 12 residues. V lost 8 bases, J lost 5 bases, and 10 bases lay in between. Germline V CDR1 and CDR2: ENHRY, SYGVKD. The CDR3 protein is CAIGDIENIQYF. For the CDR3, the DNA is TGTGCCATCGGAGATATTGAAAACATTCAGTACTTC.

The chain recombines TRBV7-3 with TRBJ2-3; 8 positions match TRBD2. The CDR3 loop spans 15 amino acids. CDR1 and CDR2 from the germline V gene are SGHTA and FQGTGA. V dropped 2 bases and J dropped 4; count of bases not matched to a gene: 5. DNA of the CDR3: TGTGCCAGCAGCTTAGGCGGGAGGAAAGCAGATACGCAGTATTTT. Amino acids: CASSLGGRKADTQYF.

V usage is TRBV19 and J usage is TRBJ2-5; TRBD1 aligns across 8 bases. Germline V gene data show CDR1 as LNHDA and CDR2 as SQIVND (reference sequence). The V and J ends lost 3 bases and 7 bases, in that order; junction bases with no gene match: 7. The CDR3 is 14 residues long. CDR3 loop: CASSIFGQGATQYF. The DNA of the CDR3 is TGTGCCAGTAGTATCTTCGGACAGGGCGCGACCCAGTACTTC.

The chain combines TRBV18 with TRBJ2-7; 9 positions match TRBD2. The germline V gene encodes CDR1 KGHSH and CDR2 LQKENI. V lost 3 bases and J lost 2; bases outside the gene matches: 5. This CDR3 has 15 residues. This chain's CDR3 is CASSPTSGNPYEQYF. CDR3 nucleotide sequence: TGTGCCAGCTCACCGACTAGCGGAAACCCCTACGAGCAGTACTTC.

V is TRBV19 and J is TRBJ1-1; D is possibly TRBD1 (5 bases). V gave up 2 bases and J gave up 1 base, with 8 bases separating them. CDR3 size: 14 residues. Germline CDR1 and CDR2: LNHDA and SQIVND (reference sequence). CDR3 loop: CASSISRANTEAFF. In DNA form, the CDR3 reads TGTGCCAGTAGTATATCCAGGGCGAACACTGAAGCTTTCTTT. Using reference TRBV19 and TRBJ1-1 for the parts outside the CDR3, the full variable domain is DGGITQSPKYLFRKEGQNVTLSCEQNLNHDAMYWYRQDPGQGLRLIYYSQIVNDFQKGDIAEGYSVSREKKESFPLTVTSAQKNPTAFYLCASSISRANTEAFFGQGTRLTVV.